The 27 T cell receptor beta chains in this list originate from one sample, sequenced in a study of cytomegalovirus exposure and HLA in healthy donors. PCR involved 60 Vbeta and 13 Jbeta primers. TCRdb keeps only in-frame clones here, not all; method: immunoSEQ multiplex PCR. This repertoire shows some 180,000 clones, around 80% found once; its top ten account for 1.1% to 1.5%. Material: PBMCs. The receptor source for this set is a girl aged 10-17 years in good health and CMV-seropositive.

The chain has TRBV10-3 and TRBJ2-1, with 9 bases lining up with TRBD1. With 8 bases clipped from V and 6 bases from J, the junction kept 5 bases outside the gene matches. Per the germline V gene, CDR1 is ENHRY and CDR2 is SYGVKD. The CDR3 covers 13 residues. This chain's CDR3 is CAIEGQGGNEQFF. In DNA, the CDR3 is TGTGCCATCGAGGGACAGGGCGGCAATGAGCAGTTCTTC.

The chain combines TRBV15 with TRBJ1-1, with D unclear. V lost 3 bases to trimming and J lost 1 base, with 6 bases between them. CDR1 LNHNV and CDR2 YYDKDF come from the germline V gene (reference sequence). This CDR3 is 13 amino acids long. The CDR3 loop reads CATSRFSNTEAFF. The CDR3 DNA follows: TGTGCCACCAGCAGGTTCTCGAACACTGAAGCTTTCTTT.

This clone appeared once. This chain uses TRBV4-1 with TRBJ2-1; 9 bases line up with TRBD2. This CDR3 region has 16 residues. Germline-derived CDR1 and CDR2 are MGHRA and YSYEKL. V lost 7 bases, J lost 6 bases, and 13 bases stayed unmatched. CDR3 protein: CASTSLALAGSNEQFF. The CDR3 DNA reads TGCGCCAGCACCTCCTTGGCGCTAGCGGGAAGCAATGAGCAGTTCTTC.

The V gene is TRBV4-2, the J gene TRBJ2-1, with D unclear. CDR1 is LGHNA, CDR2 YNFKEQ, per germline. CDR3 size: 14 residues. The V end was cut by 0 bases, the J end by 9 bases, with 12 bases between. The CDR3 reads CASSQESAHAEQFF. CDR3 in DNA: TGTGCCAGCAGCCAAGAATCAGCGCACGCTGAGCAGTTCTTC.

The rearrangement joins TRBV13 to TRBJ2-3; 7 positions agree with TRBD1. This CDR3 spans 16 amino acids. With V trimmed by 5 bases and J by 0 bases, 8 bases remained unmatched. Germline V gives CDR1 PRHDT, CDR2 FYEKMQ (reference sequence). The CDR3 sequence: CASSQWTGSSTDTQYF. CDR3 coding DNA: TGTGCCAGCAGCCAATGGACAGGCTCTAGCACAGATACGCAGTATTTT.

The count of this clone is one. The rearrangement joins TRBV4-2 to TRBJ2-2; tentatively, D is TRBD2 (5 bases). V was trimmed by 1 base and J by 3 bases, leaving 12 bases between them. The CDR3 spans 16 residues. Germline V CDR1 and CDR2: LGHNA, YNFKEQ. CDR3 in DNA: TGTGCCAGCAGCCAAGTCGGACTCTTCTACACCGGGGAGCTGTTTTTT. This encodes CASSQVGLFYTGELFF.

The CDR3 loop is CASSQGQGWSQETQYF. CDR3 bases: TGCGCCAGCAGCCAAGGACAGGGTTGGAGTCAAGAGACCCAGTACTTC. The chain links TRBV4-1 to TRBJ2-5; 7 bases match TRBD1. The CDR3 runs to 16 residues. V dropped 1 base and J dropped 2; count of bases not matched to a gene: 7. Germline V CDR1 and CDR2: MGHRA, YSYEKL.

The rearrangement joins TRBV30 to TRBJ1-1; D may be TRBD1 (6 bases). Trimming cost V 2 bases and J 1 base, with 8 bases left between them. Germline V gene lookup returns CDR1 GTSNPN and CDR2 SVGIG (reference sequence). This CDR3 spans 13 amino acids. The CDR3 DNA reads TGTGCCTGGAGTAGGGGGGGGAACACTGAAGCTTTCTTT. Encoded protein: CAWSRGGNTEAFF.

This clone showed up just once. This chain uses TRBV6-1 with TRBJ1-2; TRBD1 might be the D (6 bases). Germline CDR1 is MNHNS and CDR2 is SASEGT. Deletions cut 6 bases from V and 5 bases from J, with 10 bases between. This CDR3 has 12 residues. The CDR3 region is CASRGQSYGYTF. DNA of the CDR3: TGTGCCAGCAGAGGACAGTCGTATGGCTACACCTTC.

The genes are TRBV7-2 and TRBJ2-7, with D perhaps matching TRBD1 (5 bases). The germline CDR1 and CDR2 sequences are SGHTA and FQGNSA. The CDR3 contains 14 residues. Trimming left V 2 bases short and J 7 bases short, with 15 bases between. CDR3 amino acids: CASSLWSGMEEQYF. CDR3 in DNA: TGTGCCAGCAGCTTATGGTCAGGGATGGAAGAGCAGTACTTC.

This rearrangement joins TRBV27 to TRBJ2-3, with a weak D call TRBD1 (6 bases). V lost 5 bases, J lost 0 bases, and 9 bases lay in between. This CDR3 spans 14 amino acids. Per germline, CDR1 MNHEY and CDR2 SMNVEV (reference sequence). The DNA of the CDR3 is TGTGCCAGCAGTAACAGGGTTAGCACAGATACGCAGTATTTT. Its translation: CASSNRVSTDTQYF.

J is TRBJ1-4 and V is TRBV30; TRBD1 agrees at 9 bases. This CDR3 contains 14 residues. V was pared by 4 bases and J by 7 bases, with 7 bases of the junction left unmatched. Per germline, CDR1 GTSNPN and CDR2 SVGIG (reference sequence). The CDR3 DNA reads TGTGCCTGGACCATGACAGGGGGAGGTGAAAAACTGTTTTTT. Translated: CAWTMTGGGEKLFF.

The rearrangement uses TRBV10-3 and TRBJ2-5, with 8 bases fitting TRBD2. CDR3 length equals 14 residues. Trimming at V came to 3 bases and at J to 5 bases, leaving 5 bases not matched to a gene. Germline assignment: CDR1 ENHRY and CDR2 SYGVKD. Written as DNA, the CDR3 is TGTGCCATCAGTGACGGGAGGGGGGGGGAGACCCAGTACTTC. Protein sequence: CAISDGRGGETQYF.

The chain uses TRBV6-5 and TRBJ2-7; weak D call: TRBD2 (5 bases). This CDR3 is built from 14 residues. Deletions cut 5 bases from V and 3 bases from J, with 14 bases between. Looked up from germline, CDR1 is MNHEY and CDR2 is SVGAGI. The CDR3 region is CASSGQEEGYEQYF. The CDR3 DNA reads as TGTGCCAGCAGTGGGCAGGAGGAAGGCTACGAGCAGTACTTC.

The chain combines TRBV6-1 with TRBJ2-1, with 7 nucleotides matching TRBD2. The CDR3 covers 16 residues. After removal of 3 bases from V and 0 bases from J, the junction contained 5 bases not matched to a gene. Germline values: CDR1 MNHNS, CDR2 SASEGT. The CDR3 spells CASSETSLSSYNEQFF. CDR3 nucleotide sequence: TGTGCCAGCAGTGAGACTAGCTTAAGCTCCTACAATGAGCAGTTCTTC.

The chain has TRBV6-5 and TRBJ2-1, with TRBD2 as a possible D gene (6 bases). V was trimmed by 2 bases and J by 9 bases, leaving 20 bases between them. Germline CDR1 is MNHEY and CDR2 is SVGAGI. The CDR3 has 16 residues. CDR3: CASSYERAAGSTEQFF. CDR3 sequence (DNA): TGTGCCAGCAGTTACGAGAGGGCGGCGGGATCTACTGAGCAGTTCTTC.

V and J are TRBV5-1 and TRBJ2-1; 8 bases map to TRBD1. The CDR3 loop spans 15 amino acids. The V and J ends lost 6 bases and 3 bases, in that order; junction bases with no gene match: 8. Germline lookup yields CDR1 SGHRS and CDR2 YFSETQ. The CDR3 sequence: CASTTQGAYYNEQFF. The CDR3 coding sequence is TGCGCCAGCACTACCCAGGGGGCTTACTACAATGAGCAGTTCTTC. Filled out from reference TRBV5-1 and TRBJ2-1, the complete variable domain reads KAGVTQTPRYLIKTRGQQVTLSCSPISGHRSVSWYQQTPGQGLQFLFEYFSETQRNKGNFPGRFSGRQFSNSRSEMNVSTLELGDSALYLCASTTQGAYYNEQFFGPGTRLTVL.

This clone turned up a few times. This rearrangement joins TRBV2 to TRBJ2-3; no clear D. The CDR3 loop spans 11 amino acids. V was trimmed by 4 bases and J by 3 bases, leaving 2 bases between them. Germline CDR1 and CDR2: SNHLY and FYNNEI. The DNA of the CDR3 is TGTGCCAGCAGTGTAACAGATACGCAGTATTTT. Its translation is CASSVTDTQYF.

Written as DNA, the CDR3 is TGTGCCAGCAGCTTAGGCGGGACTAGCGGAGACCGGGAGCAGTACTTC. It is translated as CASSLGGTSGDREQYF. The chain uses TRBV13 and TRBJ2-7; 11 positions match TRBD2. Losses at the gene ends were 0 bases for V and 7 bases for J; bases not matched to a gene: 8. The CDR3 is 16 residues long. The germline CDR1 and CDR2 sequences are PRHDT and FYEKMQ (reference sequence).

This CDR3 is CASSKALSGNTIYF. The CDR3 nucleotides are TGCGCCAGCAGCAAAGCCCTCTCCGGAAACACCATATATTTT. J is TRBJ1-3 and V is TRBV4-1; D not resolved. V was trimmed by 5 bases and J by 4 bases, leaving 12 bases between them. The germline CDR1 and CDR2 sequences are MGHRA and YSYEKL. This CDR3 has 14 amino acids.

About this clone: Other DNA sequences within the sample encode an identical CDR3. The chain couples TRBV5-1 to TRBJ2-3; maybe TRBD2 (6 bases). The CDR3 runs to 15 residues. The germline gives CDR1 SGHRS, CDR2 YFSETQ. V was cut by 0 bases and J by 0 bases, with 8 bases left in between. CDR3 residues: CASSLVAGSTDTQYF. CDR3 DNA: TGCGCCAGCAGCTTGGTGGCGGGGAGCACAGATACGCAGTATTTT.

The rearrangement uses TRBV5-1 and TRBJ2-2; tentatively, D is TRBD2 (6 bases). From germline, CDR1 is SGHRS and CDR2 YFSETQ. Trimming removed 9 bases at V and 1 base at J, with 13 bases between. The CDR3 length is 14 residues. DNA for the CDR3: TGCGCCACTAACCCTAGCGAGAACACCGGGGAGCTGTTTTTT. Translating gives CATNPSENTGELFF.

The J gene is TRBJ1-5, the V gene TRBV27; D ambiguous. This CDR3 is built from 14 residues. V lost 3 bases and J lost 1, with 7 bases in between. Germline assignment: CDR1 MNHEY and CDR2 SMNVEV (reference sequence). This CDR3 reads CASSLAGSNQPQHF. The CDR3 region has the DNA TGTGCCAGCAGTTTGGCAGGCAGCAATCAGCCCCAGCATTTT.

This clone was counted between two and nine times. V is TRBV7-3 and J is TRBJ2-5, with 14 bases that match TRBD2. The germline V gene encodes CDR1 SGHTA and CDR2 FQGTGA. CDR3 length equals 17 residues. Trimming at V came to 5 bases and at J to 1 base, leaving 6 bases not matched to a gene. In DNA, the CDR3 is TGTGCCAGCAGCCCTGGGACTAGCGGGAGAGCCCAAGAGACCCAGTACTTC. Protein product: CASSPGTSGRAQETQYF.

The gene calls are TRBV2 and TRBJ2-1; D is undetermined. The CDR3 covers 13 residues. Germline loops: CDR1 SNHLY, CDR2 FYNNEI. With 10 bases removed from V and 0 bases from J, the gap between germline ends came to 10 bases. In DNA form, the CDR3 reads TGTGCCATCTATGCGAGCTCCTACAATGAGCAGTTCTTC. Protein: CAIYASSYNEQFF. Full variable domain (remainder filled in from reference TRBV2 and TRBJ2-1): EPEVTQTPSHQVTQMGQEVILRCVPISNHLYFYWYRQILGQKVEFLVSFYNNEISEKSEIFDDQFSVERPDGSNFTLKIRSTKLEDSAMYFCAIYASSYNEQFFGPGTRLTVL.

The J gene is TRBJ1-1, the V gene TRBV6-6, with D perhaps TRBD1 (5 bases). The germline CDR1 and CDR2 sequences are MNHNY and SVGAGI (reference sequence). CDR3 length equals 13 residues. V lost 7 bases to trimming and J lost 4 bases, with 13 bases between them. CDR3 loop: CASTWGLSTEAFF. CDR3 sequence (DNA): TGTGCCAGCACTTGGGGCCTGAGCACTGAAGCTTTCTTT.

V gene TRBV6-6 combines with J gene TRBJ1-1, with 7 positions matching TRBD1. There are 13 residues in the CDR3. CDR1 and CDR2 (germline): MNHNY, SVGAGI (reference sequence). J gave up 4 bases and V 8 bases, and 7 bases lay outside the gene matches. The CDR3 DNA follows: TGTGCCAGCTGGAGGGGGCTCAGCACTGAAGCTTTCTTT. As protein: CASWRGLSTEAFF.